Following are 13 T cell receptor beta chains from one sample sequenced in a study of shared clonotypes between healthy human individuals. Sequenced by immunoSEQ multiplex PCR; TCRdb stores in-frame clones only, minus some. The sample holds about 1.5 million clones, approximately 98% seen once. What was sequenced was naive CD4+ T cells sorted from blood. Subset: CD45RA+ positively selected. Receptors were obtained from a man aged 25-40 years in good health.

The chain links TRBV5-6 to TRBJ1-3, with 10 bases fitting TRBD1. After removal of 0 bases from V and 4 bases from J, the junction contained 4 bases not matched to a gene. Looked up from germline, CDR1 is SGHDT and CDR2 is YYEEEE. CDR3 length: 16 residues. The CDR3 protein is CASSLAGQGVGNTIYF. CDR3 coding DNA: TGTGCCAGCAGCTTGGCCGGACAGGGGGTCGGAAACACCATATATTTT.

The V gene is TRBV28, the J gene TRBJ1-2; 10 bases are a match to TRBD1. The length of the CDR3 is 14 residues. J was trimmed by 3 bases and V by 6 bases; bases with no gene match: 4. The V gene's germline CDR1 is MDHEN and CDR2 SYDVKM. The CDR3 region is CASRSGTGDYGYTF. CDR3 nucleotide sequence: TGTGCCAGCAGGTCCGGGACAGGGGACTATGGCTACACCTTC.

This chain links TRBV30 with TRBJ1-5; 8 nucleotides agree with TRBD1. The CDR3 covers 13 residues. V was pared by 3 bases and J by 5 bases, with 3 bases of the junction left unmatched. CDR1 and CDR2 (germline): GTSNPN, SVGIG (reference sequence). The DNA of the CDR3 is TGTGCCTGGAGCCACAGGGGGGATCAGCCCCAGCATTTT. It translates to CAWSHRGDQPQHF.

This chain connects TRBV2 to TRBJ1-1; tentatively, D is TRBD1 (5 bases). Per germline, CDR1 SNHLY and CDR2 FYNNEI. V was pared by 9 bases and J by 0 bases, with 11 bases between. The CDR3 runs to 13 residues. CDR3 sequence (DNA): TGTGCCAGTGGTAGGGGATTGAACACTGAAGCTTTCTTT. It yields the protein CASGRGLNTEAFF.

In this sample, this clone turned up once. The chain uses TRBV7-3 and TRBJ2-1, with 9 bases identical to TRBD1. The CDR3 covers 16 residues. Germline loops: CDR1 SGHTA, CDR2 FQGTGA. The V segment lost 5 bases and the J segment 2 bases; nucleotides outside the gene matches: 7. The DNA of the CDR3 is TGTGCCAGCAGCCGCGCCGGGACAGGGACCTACAATGAGCAGTTCTTC. Its translation: CASSRAGTGTYNEQFF.

The rearrangement joins TRBV19 to TRBJ1-2; D ambiguous. The CDR3 sequence is 11 residues long. Germline V gene sequence: CDR1 LNHDA, CDR2 SQIVND (reference sequence). Trimming left V 9 bases short and J 6 bases short, with 11 bases between. The chain's CDR3 is CASRKTNGYTF. CDR3 coding DNA: TGTGCCAGCAGAAAGACAAATGGCTACACCTTC.

The J gene is TRBJ1-2, the V gene TRBV4-1; weak D call: TRBD1 (5 bases). V was cut by 5 bases and J by 0 bases, with 7 bases left in between. Germline lookup yields CDR1 MGHRA and CDR2 YSYEKL. The CDR3 loop spans 13 amino acids. Here the CDR3 reads CASSRDPNYGYTF. CDR3 in DNA: TGCGCCAGCAGCAGGGACCCTAACTATGGCTACACCTTC.

The CDR3 loop reads CASSHNRNPTFNEKLFF. DNA for the CDR3: TGTGCCAGTAGTCACAACAGGAATCCCACCTTTAATGAAAAACTGTTTTTT. The V gene is TRBV19, the J gene TRBJ1-4; possibly TRBD1 for D (5 bases). Per germline, CDR1 LNHDA and CDR2 SQIVND (reference sequence). The CDR3 covers 17 residues. Trimming cost V 5 bases and J 4 bases, with 20 bases left between them.

The rearrangement links TRBV10-3 to TRBJ2-3, with 7 bases that match TRBD2. V gave up 7 bases and J gave up 2 bases; unmatched junction bases: 6. Looked up from germline, CDR1 is ENHRY and CDR2 is SYGVKD. The CDR3 loop spans 14 amino acids. CDR3 sequence (DNA): TGTGCCATCATGGGCGGGAGAGACACAGATACGCAGTATTTT. Amino acid sequence: CAIMGGRDTDTQYF.

J is TRBJ1-5 and V is TRBV6-6; no clear D gene. Trimming cost V 6 bases and J 0 bases, with 6 bases left between them. CDR1 and CDR2 (germline): MNHNY, SVGAGI (reference sequence). This CDR3 region has 13 residues. CDR3 residues: CASSRDSNQPQHF. CDR3 DNA: TGTGCCAGCAGCCGGGATAGCAATCAGCCCCAGCATTTT.

On this clone itself: One junction end does not reproduce the germline sequence, and a read error may be involved. The CDR3 DNA is TGTGCTAGCAGCCAGGGACTAGCGGGAGTTTACGAGCAGTACTTC. Translating gives CASSQGLAGVYEQYF. The rearrangement links TRBV7-7 to TRBJ2-7; 14 positions match TRBD2. The germline CDR1 and CDR2 sequences are SSHAT and FNYEAQ (reference sequence). The CDR3 runs to 15 residues.

This clone was recorded only once. V and J are TRBV2 and TRBJ1-5; no definite D call. This CDR3 spans 18 amino acids. The germline V gene encodes CDR1 SNHLY and CDR2 FYNNEI. The germline V and J ends were trimmed by 2 bases and 1 base, with 18 bases remaining between them. The chain's CDR3 is CASSESRTPRGSNQPQHF. The CDR3 nucleotides are TGTGCCAGCAGTGAATCTAGGACCCCTAGAGGGAGCAATCAGCCCCAGCATTTT.

This chain joins TRBV9 and TRBJ2-7, with TRBD1 matching 7 bases. Germline loops: CDR1 SGDLS, CDR2 YYNGEE. Trimming removed 4 bases from V and 2 bases from J; junction bases left unmatched: 6. The CDR3 is 14 amino acids. The CDR3 sequence: CASSLGTDPYEQYF. The CDR3 nucleotides are TGTGCCAGCAGCCTTGGGACAGACCCCTACGAGCAGTACTTC.